This entry concerns a single T cell receptor beta chain. These data originate in a study of cytomegalovirus exposure and HLA in healthy donors. 13 Jbeta primers and 60 Vbeta primers were used for the PCR. The protocol was immunoSEQ multiplex PCR, while the TCRdb copy is restricted to in-frame clones and leaves out a portion. Altogether about 280,000 clones are present, approximately 90% being singletons, with the ten largest covering roughly 2.3%. The receptor comes from a woman aged 18-29 years in good health and CMV-seronegative. Sequenced material: PBMCs.

The CDR3 DNA is TGTGCCAGCAGCACCTCAGCCGGGGAGCTGTTTTTT. Its translation: CASSTSAGELFF. The V gene is TRBV14, the J gene TRBJ2-2; no clear D gene. This CDR3 is built from 12 residues. With 5 bases removed from V and 6 bases from J, the gap between germline ends came to 7 bases. CDR1 SGHDN and CDR2 FVKESK come from the germline V gene.